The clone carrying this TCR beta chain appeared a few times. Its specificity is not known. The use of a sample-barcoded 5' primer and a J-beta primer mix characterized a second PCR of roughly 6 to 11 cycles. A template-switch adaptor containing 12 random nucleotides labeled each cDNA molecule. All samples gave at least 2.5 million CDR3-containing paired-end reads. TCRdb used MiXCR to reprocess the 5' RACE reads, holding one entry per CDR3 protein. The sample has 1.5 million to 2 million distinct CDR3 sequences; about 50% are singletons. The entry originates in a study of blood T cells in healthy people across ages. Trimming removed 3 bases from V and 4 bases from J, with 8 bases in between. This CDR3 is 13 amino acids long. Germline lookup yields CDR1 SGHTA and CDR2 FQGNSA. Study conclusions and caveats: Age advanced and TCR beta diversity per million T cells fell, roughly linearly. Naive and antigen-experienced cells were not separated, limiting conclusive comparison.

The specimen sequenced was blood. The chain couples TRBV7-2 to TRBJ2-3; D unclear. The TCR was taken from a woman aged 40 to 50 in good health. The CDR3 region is CASSFSSADTQYF. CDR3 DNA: TGTGCCAGCAGCTTTTCCTCGGCAGATACGCAGTATTTT.